The 22 T cell receptor beta chains given below trace back to one sample, sequenced in a study of T cells in Graves' hyperthyroidism and ophthalmopathy. The investigators amplified TCR beta CDR3 regions from RNA transcripts. The HTBI set primed first-round TCR CDR3 RT-PCR. MiXCR, run by TCRdb on the multiplex PCR reads, gives a single entry per CDR3 protein. The table records fewer than 650,000 distinct CDR3 sequences, about 14% of them present only once. The material sequenced was blood. These receptors were obtained from a middle-aged woman with Graves' hyperthyroidism.

This clonotype was seen at least ten times. The gene calls are TRBV5-1 and TRBJ2-1; D possibly corresponds to TRBD2 (6 bases). Germline CDR1 and CDR2: SGHRS and YFSETQ. This CDR3 is built from 14 residues. Trimming left V 1 base short and J 6 bases short, with 11 bases between. The CDR3 is CASSLRGLLNEQFF. The DNA for the CDR3 is TGCGCCAGCAGCTTGAGGGGACTTCTCAATGAGCAGTTCTTC.

This clonotype was seen many times. The V and J genes are TRBV2 and TRBJ2-5, with D unclear. CDR3 size: 13 residues. Germline CDR1 and CDR2: SNHLY and FYNNEI. Between the trimmed V and J ends, which lost 2 bases and 7 bases, there was a span of 11 bases. CDR3 sequence: CASSESSWGTQYF. CDR3 DNA: TGTGCCAGCAGTGAAAGCTCCTGGGGGACCCAGTACTTC.

At least ten counts were recorded for this clonotype. The J gene is TRBJ1-1, the V gene TRBV10-3; 9 nucleotides line up with TRBD1. Per the germline V gene, CDR1 is ENHRY and CDR2 is SYGVKD. CDR3 size: 14 residues. J lost 5 bases, V lost 6 bases, and 7 bases had no gene match. Written as DNA, the CDR3 is TGTGCCATCAGGGGACAGGGACTAAAGACTGAAGCTTTCTTT. Translating it yields CAIRGQGLKTEAFF.

In this sample, this clonotype turned up many times. The J gene is TRBJ2-2, the V gene TRBV7-8, with 11 bases fitting TRBD2. V gave up 10 bases and J gave up 4 bases; unmatched junction bases: 5. CDR1 and CDR2 from the germline V gene are SGHVS and FQNEAQ. The CDR3 sequence is 14 residues long. CDR3 in amino acids: CATLTSGSTGELFF. CDR3 in DNA: TGTGCCACCCTAACTAGCGGGAGCACCGGGGAGCTGTTTTTT.

This clonotype was picked up many times. The V and J genes are TRBV11-2 and TRBJ2-7; D not certain. V gave up 1 base and J gave up 3 bases, with 22 bases separating them. This CDR3 spans 18 amino acids. CDR1 and CDR2 from the germline V gene are SGHAT and FQNNGV. The CDR3 protein is CASSLAKLGNPESYEQYF. The CDR3 DNA sequence: TGTGCCAGCAGCTTAGCTAAATTAGGAAACCCGGAAAGCTACGAGCAGTACTTC.

This clonotype was seen many times. The rearrangement joins TRBV20-1 to TRBJ1-4, with 10 bases aligning to TRBD1. CDR3 length equals 17 residues. Germline V gene sequence: CDR1 DFQATT, CDR2 SNEGSKA (reference sequence). The V gene end was trimmed by 0 bases and the J gene end by 4 bases; junction bases not matched to a gene: 8. CDR3 residues: CSARETGTGVGNEKLFF. CDR3 nucleotides: TGCAGTGCTAGAGAAACCGGGACAGGGGTGGGTAATGAAAAACTGTTTTTT.

The table lists this clonotype with a count of one. The chain is built from TRBV9 and TRBJ1-3, with TRBD1 identical over 7 bases. Per germline, CDR1 SGDLS and CDR2 YYNGEE. V shed 3 bases and J 6 bases; nucleotides not matched to a gene: 9. This CDR3 comprises 15 residues. CDR3 loop: CASSDRGLNVNTIYF. For the CDR3, the DNA is TGTGCCAGCAGCGACAGGGGTTTGAATGTAAACACCATATATTTT.

This clonotype was recorded once. V gene TRBV12-3 or TRBV12-4 combines with J gene TRBJ2-2; TRBD2 agrees at 12 bases. The V and J ends lost 5 bases and 7 bases, in that order; junction bases with no gene match: 8. The CDR3 runs to 16 residues. The CDR3 spells CASSPSSGGANGELFF. The CDR3 DNA reads as TGTGCCAGCAGTCCCTCTAGCGGGGGGGCAAACGGGGAGCTGTTTTTT.

The rearrangement links TRBV7-2 to TRBJ2-1; D gene unclear. The V gene's germline CDR1 is SGHTA and CDR2 FQGNSA. Between the trimmed V and J ends, which lost 1 base and 9 bases, there was a span of 7 bases. CDR3 length: 12 amino acids. CDR3 nucleotide sequence: TGTGCCAGCAGCTTAGACGTAGGTGAGCAGTTCTTC. This codes for CASSLDVGEQFF.

The V gene is TRBV29-1, the J gene TRBJ1-1; D is uncertain. This CDR3 has 13 residues. V lost 0 bases and J lost 2, with 7 bases in between. Germline V lookup: CDR1 SQVTM, CDR2 ANQGSEA. The DNA of the CDR3 is TGCAGCGTTGAAGACCCCATCAACACTGAAGCTTTCTTT. Translation: CSVEDPINTEAFF.

This clonotype was seen a handful of times. This chain uses TRBV6-2 or TRBV6-3 with TRBJ1-4; a weak D match, TRBD1 (6 bases). With 3 bases removed from V and 5 bases from J, the gap between germline ends came to 16 bases. CDR3 length: 16 residues. The germline V gene encodes CDR1 MNHEY and CDR2 SVGEGT. The DNA of the CDR3 is TGTGCCAGCAGTTATCTCACAGGGAACAAGAATGAAAAACTGTTTTTT. Protein product: CASSYLTGNKNEKLFF.

This clonotype was picked up many times. The V and J genes are TRBV18 and TRBJ2-1; D possibly uses TRBD1 or TRBD2 (5 bases each). V shed 0 bases and J shed 2 bases, with 8 bases lying between them. The CDR3 has 15 residues. Germline CDR1 is KGHSH and CDR2 is LQKENI. The CDR3 DNA reads as TGTGCCAGCTCACCACCGGGGGTTGCCTACAATGAGCAGTTCTTC. Protein: CASSPPGVAYNEQFF.

V and J are TRBV28 and TRBJ1-2; TRBD1 aligns across 7 bases. The ends lost 8 bases at V and 1 base at J; junction bases unmatched: 10. Looked up from germline, CDR1 is MDHEN and CDR2 is SYDVKM. The CDR3 has 15 residues. CDR3 amino acids: CASRRRDSYNYGYTF. In DNA, the CDR3 is TGTGCCAGCCGCCGAAGGGACAGCTATAACTATGGCTACACCTTC.

V usage is TRBV7-3 and J usage is TRBJ2-6; no clear D gene. Germline V gene sequence: CDR1 SGHTA, CDR2 FQGTGA. The V gene lost 8 bases and the J gene lost 1 base, with 9 bases spanning the gap. CDR3 size: 14 residues. The chain's CDR3 is CASLGESGANVLTF. For the CDR3, the DNA is TGTGCCAGCCTTGGTGAATCTGGGGCCAACGTCCTGACTTTC.

CDR3 nucleotides: TGTGCCAGCCTCGACGGGGAGCTGTTTTTT. This translates into CASLDGELFF. The V and J genes are TRBV7-9 and TRBJ2-2; D is unresolved. Trimming left V 8 bases short and J 7 bases short, with 5 bases between. The CDR3 covers 10 residues. Germline CDR1 and CDR2: SEHNR and FQNEAQ (reference sequence).

This clonotype was detected only a few times. The chain recombines TRBV10-3 with TRBJ2-3; D unclear. Germline V gene sequence: CDR1 ENHRY, CDR2 SYGVKD. V lost 0 bases, J lost 2 bases, and 12 bases lay in between. The CDR3 covers 16 residues. The CDR3 DNA reads TGTGCCATCAGTGAGTCGTCCGGGTCATACACAGATACGCAGTATTTT. This gives the protein CAISESSGSYTDTQYF.

This clonotype was counted many times. The chain employs TRBV28 and TRBJ2-7; D not certain. The CDR3 is 16 amino acids. Per the germline V gene, CDR1 is MDHEN and CDR2 is SYDVKM. Trimming removed 8 bases from V and 2 bases from J, with 22 bases in between. In DNA form, the CDR3 reads TGTGCCAGCCCAAAGGTTAGGAAGTCTTCTACCTACGAGCAGTACTTC. Protein: CASPKVRKSSTYEQYF.

The sample holds many counts of this clonotype. The V and J genes are TRBV6-1 and TRBJ2-7, with 11 positions matching TRBD1. Germline V gene lookup returns CDR1 MNHNS and CDR2 SASEGT. The CDR3 extends over 15 amino acids. Germline trimming cut 5 bases from V and 3 bases from J; bases unmatched to any gene: 6. In DNA form, the CDR3 reads TGTGCCAGCAGTTACGGGACAGGGGGAATCTACGAGCAGTACTTC. Translation gives CASSYGTGGIYEQYF.

The chain uses TRBV12-3 or TRBV12-4 and TRBJ2-1, with D maybe TRBD1 (5 bases). Deletions cut 2 bases from V and 7 bases from J, with 15 bases between. The CDR3 consists of 15 residues. CDR3 region: CASSLTDSTGNEQFF. The CDR3 DNA sequence: TGTGCCAGCAGTTTAACAGATTCTACAGGTAATGAGCAGTTCTTC.

The chain combines TRBV25-1 with TRBJ2-1; 11 nucleotides match TRBD2. The CDR3 runs to 17 residues. CDR1 is MGHDK, CDR2 SYGVNS, per germline. With 5 bases clipped from V and 7 bases from J, the junction kept 13 bases outside the gene matches. CDR3 sequence: CASSHLGLAGMGNEQFF. In nucleotides, the CDR3 is TGTGCCAGCAGTCATCTCGGACTAGCGGGTATGGGGAATGAGCAGTTCTTC.

A remark on this clonotype: Its ends do not fully match the called genes, so a read error is possible. This rearrangement joins TRBV30 to TRBJ2-5, with 7 bases that match TRBD1. CDR1 and CDR2 (germline): GTSNPN, SVGIG (reference sequence). This CDR3 is 14 amino acids long. The CDR3 region has the DNA TGTGTCTGGAGTGCACAGGGGATGGGGAAGACCCAGTACTTC. It encodes CVWSAQGMGKTQYF.

This chain joins TRBV2 and TRBJ1-1; D uncertain. V gave up 9 bases and J gave up 1 base, with 9 bases separating them. The CDR3 loop spans 12 amino acids. Germline CDR1 reads SNHLY; CDR2 reads FYNNEI. CDR3: CASVVGNTEAFF. The CDR3 coding sequence is TGTGCCAGTGTTGTTGGGAACACTGAAGCTTTCTTT.